This entry features one T cell receptor (beta chain) sequence. In its sample, this clone was seen once. Its recognized antigen is unknown. No clone much larger than this one lies a single base away; base qualities are absent. For CDR1 and CDR2, the germline V gene (reference sequence) lists LGHDT and YNNKEL. The CDR3 sequence holds 13 residues, the cysteine and phenylalanine included. Only the CDR3 DNA stays, 39 bases, in frame from base 1. Cut back by 5 bases and 3 bases, the V and J ends lie 11 bases apart. The CDR3 regions of human TCRbeta chains were analyzed by immunosequencing. Processing in the source paper ran as follows. TCRs in the repertoires were compared against a reference library of SARS-CoV-2-specific TCRs that had been generated with the MIRA antigen-specificity platform. Breadth meant the fraction of unique TCRs that were SARS-CoV-2-associated, whereas depth meant the fraction of total T cells that were SARS-CoV-2-associated. Using the MIRA data, each spike-specific TCR was assigned both to the spike region to which the TCR was reactive and to a CD4 or CD8 class. Log10-transformed breadth and depth values were compared by one-way ANOVA with Sidak's multiple comparisons tests. In its TCRdb copy, this immuneACCESS table keeps in-frame sequences only and misses some clones. Where compared with another copy, unresolved V genes explain less than half of these, and the others have no known cause. V and J calls and clone size are as listed in that table; D and trimming were resolved from the DNA. The sample table holds 100,000 to 150,000 clones, of which about 92% were seen once. The ten largest clonotypes hold about 4.3% of the sample.

These data come from a study of T cell responses to AZD1222 COVID-19 vaccine (dated by TCRdb to about 2021). Looking at the study overall: A total of approximately 240 trial participants underwent TCR sequencing, of whom 200 to 220 received two doses of AZD1222 and 26 received two doses of the MenACWY control vaccine. Trial participants were enrolled into age subgroups of 18-55, 56-69 and 70-plus years, which contained approximately 150, 28 and 58 TCR-sequenced participants, respectively.

Beyond this particular receptor, the publication reports: The whole spike protein was spanned by vaccine-associated CD4 TCRs, and dominant responses were seen in regions 160-218 and 743-854. Because no day 14 peak-response samples were available, the repertoires could be characterized only after the peak T cell response. Spike-specific TCR breadth and depth rose significantly after two AZD1222 doses compared with day 0 and with MenACWY recipients. Only a handful of AZD1222 recipients were SARS-CoV-2 seropositive at baseline, limiting conclusions about previously exposed vaccinees. In the small 56-69-year group, the increase in depth fell short of significance, most likely because of low power. Reportedly, almost half of the unique spike-specific TCRs recognized epitopes lying outside the regions that are mutated in the B.1.351 and B.1.1.7 variants. Participants were mostly white British, with more females than males. The authors suggested clonal diversity may have been underestimated.

According to the study, the label for this sample's time point signals: baseline before first vaccination. Read against the paper, the sample's treatment or condition label means: meningococcal conjugate vaccine given as trial control. Vaccinee samples were obtained from the UK trials COV001 and COV002, which included a single-blind randomized controlled phase 2/3 trial of AZD1222 (ChAdOx1 nCoV-19) in healthy adults. Trial participant PBMC samples were collected at day 0 and day 28 after the second dose for TCRbeta chain sequencing. The chain was built from TRBV3-1 (or the pseudogene TRBV3-2) and TRBJ2-7; the D segment is perhaps TRBD1 or TRBD2, each sharing 5 matched bases. This material consisted of peripheral blood, taken on day 0 of MenACWY control vaccination. This sequence originates from an adult in good health. The CDR3 region: CASSWDGRYEQYF. The DNA sequence is given as TGTGCCAGCAGCTGGGACGGACGCTACGAGCAGTACTTC.